The TCR beta chain described here comes from a study of blood T cell repertoires in COVID-19. Whole-study context: Nucleic acid was either cDNA or gDNA, and it came from T cells, B-cell-depleted T cells, or PBMCs.

V was cut by 5 bases and J by 5 bases, with 10 bases left in between. The CDR3 has 13 residues. CDR1 is SEHNR, CDR2 FQNEAQ, per germline (reference sequence). Here immunoSEQ multiplex PCR was the method, and the copy in TCRdb shows in-frame clones only, minus some. The data show under 300,000 clones, approximately 88% seen once. Individuals drawn from around 25 US areas were about 18 to 95 years old. Participant reports of clinical history set cohort assignment. Specimen: PBMCs or T cells enriched from blood (not recorded which). The sequence derives from a woman between 40 and 55 years old who had been exposed to COVID-19. The V gene is TRBV7-9, the J gene TRBJ1-5, with D tentatively TRBD1 (6 bases). CDR3 DNA sequence: TGTGCCAGCAGCAATACAGGGTATCAGCCCCAGCATTTT. This translates into CASSNTGYQPQHF.